This T cell receptor (beta chain) was sequenced for a study of technical replicates of blood from several donors. This clone is a singleton in its sample. The protocol was immunoSEQ multiplex PCR, while the TCRdb copy is restricted to in-frame clones and leaves out a portion. In the table there are nearly 95,000 clones, 90% to 96% of which are singletons. Germline CDR1 reads GTSNPN; CDR2 reads SVGIG (reference sequence). CDR3 length: 13 amino acids. Trimming shortened V by 0 bases and J by 6 bases, and 11 bases separated the two germline ends. Sequenced: T cells isolated from PBMCs. This sequence originates from a human donor in good health. The chain joins TRBV30 to TRBJ1-2, with D possibly TRBD1 on 6 matching bases. The chain's CDR3 is CAWSVVSGDGYTF. For the CDR3, the DNA is TGTGCCTGGAGTGTAGTGTCAGGGGATGGCTACACCTTC. Variable domain in full (rest from reference TRBV30 and TRBJ1-2): SQTIHQWPATLVQPVGSPLSLECTVEGTSNPNLYWYRQAAGRGLQLLFYSVGIGQISSEVPQNLSASRPQDRQFILSSKKLLLSDSGFYLCAWSVVSGDGYTFGSGTRLTVV.